These 19 T cell receptor beta chains were all obtained from the same sample, sequenced in a study of identifying expanded T cells in peripheral blood. The protocol was immunoSEQ multiplex PCR, while the TCRdb copy is restricted to in-frame clones and leaves out a portion. The table shows more than 95,000 clones, with roughly 82% occurring only once. Sequenced material: blood. The receptors come from a person aged 18-70 years in good health.

CDR3 in amino acids: CASSLTAMNTEAFF. Here the CDR3 DNA reads TGTGCCAGCAGCCTGACAGCAATGAACACTGAAGCTTTCTTT. The J gene is TRBJ1-1, the V gene TRBV7-9, with D possibly matching TRBD1 (5 bases). The ends were cut back, 5 bases at V and 0 bases at J, with 10 bases in the middle. Looked up from germline, CDR1 is SEHNR and CDR2 is FQNEAQ (reference sequence). The CDR3 is 14 amino acids. Complete variable domain (other parts from reference TRBV7-9 and TRBJ1-1): DTGVSQNPRHKITKRGQNVTFRCDPISEHNRLYWYRQTLGQGPEFLTYFQNEAQLEKSRLLSDRFSAERPKGSFSTLEIQRTEQGDSAMYLCASSLTAMNTEAFFGQGTRLTVV.

The gene calls are TRBV7-2 and TRBJ2-3; D may correspond to TRBD1 or TRBD2 (5 bases each). The CDR3 extends over 13 amino acids. The ends were cut back, 5 bases at V and 13 bases at J, with 19 bases in the middle. Germline CDR1 and CDR2: SGHTA and FQGNSA. The CDR3 nucleotides read TGTGCCAGCAGCCTCACGTCCGGGACGGGGAAGTATTTT. Protein product: CASSLTSGTGKYF.

The genes are TRBV28 and TRBJ1-3; D is undetermined. CDR3 size: 13 residues. CDR1 MDHEN and CDR2 SYDVKM come from the germline V gene. Trimming stripped 4 bases from V and 4 bases from J, with 8 bases between. CDR3 coding DNA: TGTGCCAGCAGTTCTCCCGGGGGAAACACCATATATTTT. Translating it yields CASSSPGGNTIYF.

The chain joins TRBV7-7 to TRBJ2-5; no definite D call. Trimming stripped 3 bases from V and 1 base from J, with 12 bases between. Germline values: CDR1 SSHAT, CDR2 FNYEAQ (reference sequence). This CDR3 has 15 residues. For the CDR3, the DNA is TGTGCCAGCAGCTTCGTATGGGCAGCCCAAGAGACCCAGTACTTC. The encoded protein is CASSFVWAAQETQYF.

This sequence joins TRBV5-1 and TRBJ1-1, with D uncertain. Trimming shortened V by 0 bases and J by 1 base, and 13 bases separated the two germline ends. The CDR3 contains 16 residues. Per the germline V gene, CDR1 is SGHRS and CDR2 is YFSETQ. The CDR3 loop is CASSLGARTANTEAFF. The CDR3 coding sequence is TGCGCCAGCAGCTTGGGTGCTCGGACGGCGAACACTGAAGCTTTCTTT.

This sequence joins TRBV4-1 and TRBJ2-5, with D possibly TRBD2 on 7 matching bases. Germline CDR1 reads MGHRA; CDR2 reads YSYEKL. V lost 0 bases and J lost 1, with 15 bases in between. There are 17 residues in the CDR3. The CDR3 loop reads CASSQDEGGGPQETQYF. Written as DNA, the CDR3 is TGCGCCAGCAGCCAAGACGAGGGCGGGGGCCCCCAAGAGACCCAGTACTTC.

This clone appeared a single time. The chain carries TRBV5-4 and TRBJ1-1; 7 nucleotides agree with TRBD1. The germline V gene encodes CDR1 SGHNT and CDR2 YYREEE (reference sequence). The V gene end was trimmed by 2 bases and the J gene end by 5 bases; junction bases not matched to a gene: 6. The CDR3 spans 14 residues. The CDR3 bases are TGTGCCAGCAGCTTTGTGGAACAGGGGACTGAAGCTTTCTTT. Translated, it gives CASSFVEQGTEAFF.

This chain connects TRBV12-5 to TRBJ2-7; TRBD1 might be the D (6 bases). The CDR3 loop spans 13 amino acids. Looked up from germline, CDR1 is LGHNT and CDR2 is FRNRAP. Trimming pared 1 base from V and 3 bases from J, leaving 7 bases between. The CDR3 region is CASGLADSYEQYF. The CDR3 bases are TGTGCTAGTGGTTTGGCGGACAGCTACGAGCAGTACTTC. Supplemented by reference TRBV12-5 and TRBJ2-7, the full variable domain reads DARVTQTPRHKVTEMGQEVTMRCQPILGHNTVFWYRQTMMQGLELLAYFRNRAPLDDSGMPKDRFSAEMPDATLATLKIQPSEPRDSAVYFCASGLADSYEQYFGPGTRLTVT.

This chain joins TRBV7-2 and TRBJ2-2, with a tentative D call TRBD1 (6 bases). CDR3 length: 13 residues. Trimming took off 7 bases at V and 0 bases at J, with 6 bases between the two ends. Germline V gene lookup returns CDR1 SGHTA and CDR2 FQGNSA. This chain's CDR3 is CASKGANTGELFF. The CDR3 coding sequence is TGTGCCAGCAAGGGGGCGAACACCGGGGAGCTGTTTTTT.

V usage is TRBV11-2 and J usage is TRBJ2-7; TRBD1 or TRBD2 may be the D gene (6 bases each). The CDR3 has 15 residues. Germline V lookup: CDR1 SGHAT, CDR2 FQNNGV. V was shortened by 2 bases and J by 0 bases, with 11 bases between the two germline ends. The CDR3 region is CASSLNGGVSYEQYF. The CDR3 DNA sequence: TGTGCCAGCAGCTTAAACGGGGGCGTCTCCTACGAGCAGTACTTC.

This clone was counted once. J is TRBJ1-5 and V is TRBV5-1, with TRBD1 matching over 8 bases. The CDR3 spans 17 residues. Germline trimming cut 0 bases from V and 0 bases from J; bases unmatched to any gene: 5. The V gene's germline CDR1 is SGHRS and CDR2 YFSETQ. CDR3 in DNA: TGCGCCAGCAGCTTGGGGACAGGGCTATATAGCAATCAGCCCCAGCATTTT. Translating it yields CASSLGTGLYSNQPQHF.

The chain combines TRBV15 with TRBJ2-1, with TRBD2 matching over 11 bases. This CDR3 is built from 18 residues. Trimming cost V 0 bases and J 4 bases; bases outside gene matches: 8. The germline V gene encodes CDR1 LNHNV and CDR2 YYDKDF (reference sequence). Here the CDR3 DNA reads TGTGCCACCAGCAGAGATAGTTCGACTAGCGGGACTTACAATGAGCAGTTCTTC. The encoded protein is CATSRDSSTSGTYNEQFF.

This chain connects TRBV7-6 to TRBJ2-5; D not resolved. Germline lookup yields CDR1 SGHVS and CDR2 FNYEAQ. The CDR3 is made up of 14 amino acids. V lost 1 base, J lost 1 base, and 7 bases lay in between. The CDR3, as DNA: TGTGCCAGCAGCTTAGAACGGAGCCAAGAGACCCAGTACTTC. Translated, it gives CASSLERSQETQYF. Combining the CDR3 with reference TRBV7-6 and TRBJ2-5 gives the whole variable domain GAGVSQSPRYKVTKRGQDVALRCDPISGHVSLYWYRQALGQGPEFLTYFNYEAQQDKSGLPNDRFSAERPEGSISTLTIQRTEQRDSAMYRCASSLERSQETQYFGPGTRLLVL.

V usage is TRBV6-5 and J usage is TRBJ1-2; TRBD1 agrees at 10 bases. Germline assignment: CDR1 MNHEY and CDR2 SVGAGI. The CDR3 runs to 15 residues. V lost 4 bases, J lost 3 bases, and 5 bases stayed unmatched. The CDR3 region is CASSSTGTGDYGYTF. As DNA, the CDR3 is TGTGCCAGCAGTTCGACCGGGACAGGGGACTATGGCTACACCTTC.

This chain links TRBV7-3 with TRBJ2-1; tentative D call: TRBD1 (6 bases). Germline CDR1 SGHTA, CDR2 FQGTGA. The CDR3 runs to 13 residues. The V and J ends lost 4 bases and 8 bases respectively, with 12 bases between them. In DNA form, the CDR3 reads TGTGCCAGCAGCTCGACAGGCAACCATGAGCAGTTCTTC. Its translation: CASSSTGNHEQFF.

The V and J genes are TRBV5-1 and TRBJ1-2, with 7 bases aligning to TRBD1. Per the germline V gene, CDR1 is SGHRS and CDR2 is YFSETQ. J gave up 13 bases and V 0 bases, and 12 bases lay outside the gene matches. The CDR3 extends over 14 amino acids. The CDR3 sequence: CASSLVGQLDAGTF. The CDR3 nucleotides are TGCGCCAGCAGCTTGGTGGGACAGCTTGATGCGGGCACCTTC. The entire variable domain, with the rest obtained from reference TRBV5-1 and TRBJ1-2, is as follows: KAGVTQTPRYLIKTRGQQVTLSCSPISGHRSVSWYQQTPGQGLQFLFEYFSETQRNKGNFPGRFSGRQFSNSRSEMNVSTLELGDSALYLCASSLVGQLDAGTFGSGTRLTVV.

This chain uses TRBV7-2 with TRBJ1-2, with a tentative D call TRBD1 (5 bases). The CDR3 loop spans 18 amino acids. The germline V gene encodes CDR1 SGHTA and CDR2 FQGNSA. V lost 2 bases to trimming and J lost 3 bases, with 22 bases between them. CDR3 sequence reads: CASSLQMFVRGTDYGYTF. The CDR3 DNA reads TGTGCCAGCAGCTTACAAATGTTCGTTCGGGGGACTGACTATGGCTACACCTTC.

The chain employs TRBV18 and TRBJ2-7; 10 bases align to TRBD2. J gave up 3 bases and V 6 bases, and 8 bases lay outside the gene matches. The CDR3 loop spans 15 amino acids. From germline, CDR1 is KGHSH and CDR2 LQKENI. This chain's CDR3 is CASSPASGGVYEQYF. The CDR3 DNA follows: TGTGCCAGCTCCCCCGCTAGCGGGGGTGTCTACGAGCAGTACTTC.

The rearrangement uses TRBV7-8 and TRBJ2-7; 13 bases match TRBD2. The CDR3 runs to 17 residues. V lost 1 base, J lost 5 bases, and 8 bases stayed unmatched. Germline CDR1 and CDR2: SGHVS and FQNEAQ. The CDR3: CASSLVTSGGSHHEQYF. For the CDR3, the DNA is TGTGCCAGCAGCTTAGTGACTAGCGGGGGGAGTCACCACGAGCAGTACTTC.